This TCR beta chain originates from a study of vaccination and CD4 T cells after COVID-19. As for treatment: roughly ten-day PBMC culture with coronavirus spike peptide pools or control peptides (ViraFEST assay). Researchers used the Oncomine TCR Beta short-read assay to sequence DNA from cultured CD4+ T cells. TCRdb passed the PCR reads through MiXCR, listing each CDR3 protein once. The data hold about 20,000 distinct CDR3 sequences, with approximately 60% observed a single time. Note on this clonotype: Its antigen is undetermined.

The sequence was obtained from a human donor who had recovered from COVID-19. The sequenced material came from CD4+ T cells from blood, cultured in vitro.

The DNA of the CDR3 is TGTGCCAGCAGCAGGACAGGGGGGTACAATCAGCCCCAGCATTTT. This codes for CASSRTGGYNQPQHF. The chain couples TRBV27 to TRBJ1-5, with 10 bases lining up with TRBD1. The V gene end was trimmed by 6 bases and the J gene end by 3 bases; junction bases not matched to a gene: 5. From germline, CDR1 is MNHEY and CDR2 SMNVEV (reference sequence). CDR3 length equals 15 residues.